The 22 T cell receptor beta chains reported below all come from one sample, sequenced in a study of beta chain features in type 1 diabetes. Expressed TCRB transcripts were sequenced because the isolated RNA had all been reverse transcribed beforehand. Here immunoSEQ multiplex PCR was the method, and the copy in TCRdb shows in-frame clones only, minus some. The sample carries around 40,000 clones, 51% recorded once. Sample: Tregs from blood. The receptor set was obtained from a woman between 18 and 29 years old in good health.

The chain recombines TRBV27 with TRBJ2-2; 7 nucleotides line up with TRBD1. The junction had 2 bases not matched to a gene; V was cut back by 5 bases and J by 2 bases. The CDR3 extends over 14 amino acids. Germline CDR1 and CDR2: MNHEY and SMNVEV (reference sequence). The CDR3 coding sequence is TGTGCCAGCAGTCGGGACAGAAACACCGGGGAGCTGTTTTTT. Translating it yields CASSRDRNTGELFF.

This clone was counted a few times. The V call is TRBV7-2, the J call TRBJ2-1; D is possibly TRBD1 (5 bases). Per germline, CDR1 SGHTA and CDR2 FQGNSA. The CDR3 runs 14 residues. V lost 5 bases, J lost 3 bases, and 11 bases lay in between. Here the CDR3 DNA reads TGTGCCAGCAGCCCTCAGGGAAACTACAATGAGCAGTTCTTC. This translates into CASSPQGNYNEQFF.

This clone has just one count. This rearrangement joins TRBV7-3 to TRBJ2-5; possibly TRBD2 for D (6 bases). The DNA end is a closer match to TRBJ2-7, so the J assignment may be wrong. This CDR3 contains 17 residues. CDR1 SGHTA and CDR2 FQGTGA come from the germline V gene. The CDR3 DNA is TGTGCCAGCAGCTTAATAATATGGGAGGACTCTTTCTACGAGCAGTACTTC. This sequence encodes CASSLIIWEDSFYEQYF.

The rearrangement joins TRBV30 to TRBJ2-1; 8 nucleotides align to TRBD2. Unmatched junction bases numbered 8, after V lost 4 bases and J lost 6 bases. Germline V CDR1 and CDR2: GTSNPN, SVGIG (reference sequence). This CDR3 has 14 residues. The CDR3 nucleotides are TGTGCCTGGAAACCAGCGGGAGAAGTCAATGAGCAGTTCTTC. It is translated as CAWKPAGEVNEQFF.

V usage is TRBV4-2 and J usage is TRBJ2-1; 9 positions agree with TRBD2. This CDR3 is built from 16 residues. Germline-derived CDR1 and CDR2 are LGHNA and YNFKEQ. Germline trimming cut 4 bases from V and 3 bases from J; bases unmatched to any gene: 7. CDR3: CASSRSVAGVYNEQFF. CDR3 coding DNA: TGTGCCAGCAGCCGGTCAGTAGCGGGAGTCTACAATGAGCAGTTCTTC.

This rearrangement joins TRBV5-1 to TRBJ2-5, with 10 bases that match TRBD2. Germline CDR1 and CDR2: SGHRS and YFSETQ. The CDR3 has 14 amino acids. V shed 1 base, J shed 3 bases, and the junction held 0 bases outside the gene matches. CDR3 region: CASSLTSGKETQYF. In nucleotides, the CDR3 is TGCGCCAGCAGCTTGACTAGCGGGAAAGAGACCCAGTACTTC.

V gene TRBV7-8 combines with J gene TRBJ2-5; tentative D call: TRBD2 (6 bases). The CDR3 consists of 14 residues. V shed 6 bases and J shed 5 bases, with 16 bases lying between them. The germline V gene has CDR1 SGHVS and CDR2 FQNEAQ. The CDR3 here is CASRDLGGGETQYF. DNA of the CDR3: TGTGCCAGCAGGGACTTGGGGGGAGGTGAGACCCAGTACTTC.

The chain has TRBV7-2 and TRBJ2-5; 7 nucleotides agree with TRBD2. This CDR3 region has 16 residues. Germline V gene sequence: CDR1 SGHTA, CDR2 FQGNSA. Trimming cost V 3 bases and J 2 bases; bases outside gene matches: 9. CDR3 coding DNA: TGTGCCAGCAGCTTTCCCTCCGGGACTAAACAAGAGACCCAGTACTTC. Protein sequence: CASSFPSGTKQETQYF. Supplemented by reference TRBV7-2 and TRBJ2-5, the full variable domain reads GAGVSQSPSNKVTEKGKDVELRCDPISGHTALYWYRQSLGQGLEFLIYFQGNSAPDKSGLPSDRFSAERTGGSVSTLTIQRTQQEDSAVYLCASSFPSGTKQETQYFGPGTRLLVL.

This rearrangement joins TRBV10-1 to TRBJ1-1; 8 bases map to TRBD1. V shed 0 bases, J shed 1 base, and the junction held 1 base outside the gene matches. This CDR3 contains 15 residues. Germline loops: CDR1 WNHNN, CDR2 SYGVQD (reference sequence). The CDR3 region is CASSESGTGNTEAFF. CDR3 in DNA: TGCGCCAGCAGTGAGTCGGGGACAGGGAACACTGAAGCTTTCTTT.

This clone was seen a handful of times. CDR3: CASSFSDRDGYTF. The CDR3 bases are TGTGCCAGCAGCTTTTCGGACAGGGACGGCTACACCTTC. The rearrangement joins TRBV11-2 to TRBJ1-2; 8 bases fit TRBD1. CDR1 is SGHAT and CDR2 is FQNNGV in the germline V gene. The CDR3 covers 13 residues. The trim removed 3 bases at V and 8 bases at J, leaving 5 bases unmatched.

This clone showed up just a few times. This rearrangement joins TRBV18 to TRBJ1-4; 7 bases agree with TRBD1. V was pared by 0 bases and J by 5 bases, with 3 bases of the junction left unmatched. This CDR3 comprises 15 residues. CDR1 is KGHSH and CDR2 is LQKENI in the germline V gene. The CDR3 reads CASSPPGQRNEKLFF. In DNA form, the CDR3 reads TGTGCCAGCTCACCACCGGGACAGAGAAATGAAAAACTGTTTTTT.

V gene TRBV5-1 combines with J gene TRBJ1-2; unclear D gene. CDR3 length: 14 amino acids. Trimming left V 2 bases short and J 8 bases short, with 16 bases between. The germline gives CDR1 SGHRS, CDR2 YFSETQ. The CDR3 reads CASSFRPGESGYTF. The CDR3 nucleotides are TGCGCCAGCAGCTTTCGGCCGGGAGAAAGCGGCTACACCTTC.

This rearrangement joins TRBV27 to TRBJ2-1, with D tentatively TRBD2 (6 bases). Germline V CDR1 and CDR2: MNHEY, SMNVEV (reference sequence). The germline V and J ends were trimmed by 8 bases and 3 bases, with 17 bases remaining between them. The CDR3 length is 15 residues. This CDR3 is CASRHERALYNEQFF. Here the CDR3 DNA reads TGTGCCAGCCGACATGAGCGGGCACTCTACAATGAGCAGTTCTTC.

The chain links TRBV11-1 to TRBJ2-1; 8 nucleotides agree with TRBD2. V trimming: 0 bases; J trimming: 8 bases; junction bases outside the gene matches: 6. Germline CDR1 SGHAT, CDR2 FQDESV (reference sequence). This CDR3 spans 15 amino acids. The CDR3 region is CASSLASGNWYEQFF. DNA for the CDR3: TGTGCCAGCAGCTTAGCTAGCGGGAATTGGTATGAGCAGTTCTTC.

V and J are TRBV27 and TRBJ2-5; 8 bases match TRBD1. Germline CDR1 is MNHEY and CDR2 is SMNVEV (reference sequence). The CDR3 totals 14 residues. J gave up 5 bases and V 5 bases, and 7 bases lay outside the gene matches. CDR3: CASSIRQGRETQYF. DNA of the CDR3: TGTGCCAGCAGTATCCGACAGGGGAGGGAGACCCAGTACTTC.

The rearrangement joins TRBV9 to TRBJ2-5; D is uncertain. This CDR3 is 14 amino acids long. V dropped 2 bases and J dropped 5 bases, with 13 bases sitting between them. Looked up from germline, CDR1 is SGDLS and CDR2 is YYNGEE. CDR3 nucleotides: TGTGCCAGCAGCGTCGATGGTGGCTTGGAGACCCAGTACTTC. Protein sequence: CASSVDGGLETQYF.

This chain joins TRBV6-5 and TRBJ2-7, with D uncertain. Trimming shortened V by 6 bases and J by 4 bases, and 7 bases separated the two germline ends. In germline, CDR1 is MNHEY, CDR2 SVGAGI. This CDR3 is 11 amino acids long. The CDR3 bases are TGTGCCAGCAGGGGCGTATACGAGCAGTACTTC. This translates into CASRGVYEQYF.

The V call is TRBV7-9, the J call TRBJ2-5, with D unclear. V shed 6 bases and J shed 1 base, with 12 bases lying between them. There are 14 residues in the CDR3. CDR1 and CDR2 from the germline V gene are SEHNR and FQNEAQ (reference sequence). CDR3 DNA: TGTGCCAGCAGACCGTTGGAGAGCCAAGAGACCCAGTACTTC. It codes for CASRPLESQETQYF. Combining the CDR3 with reference TRBV7-9 and TRBJ2-5 gives the whole variable domain DTGVSQNPRHKITKRGQNVTFRCDPISEHNRLYWYRQTLGQGPEFLTYFQNEAQLEKSRLLSDRFSAERPKGSFSTLEIQRTEQGDSAMYLCASRPLESQETQYFGPGTRLLVL.

This clone was detected a few times. The chain combines TRBV28 with TRBJ2-7, with 9 nucleotides matching TRBD2. The CDR3 has 14 residues. The junction had 5 bases not matched to a gene; V was cut back by 7 bases and J by 1 base. From germline, CDR1 is MDHEN and CDR2 SYDVKM. As DNA, the CDR3 is TGTGCCAGCAATTCTAGCGGGACTTCCTACGAGCAGTACTTC. Encoded protein: CASNSSGTSYEQYF.

The chain is built from TRBV5-5 and TRBJ2-5; 7 nucleotides align to TRBD1. CDR1 is SGHKS and CDR2 is YYEKEE in the germline V gene (reference sequence). The CDR3 covers 14 residues. V gave up 0 bases and J gave up 3 bases; unmatched junction bases: 2. For the CDR3, the DNA is TGTGCCAGCAGCTTGGAGACAGGGAAAGAGACCCAGTACTTC. This translates into CASSLETGKETQYF.

J is TRBJ2-3 and V is TRBV10-3, with TRBD2 identical over 8 bases. Germline trimming cut 0 bases from V and 4 bases from J; bases unmatched to any gene: 6. CDR1 and CDR2 (germline): ENHRY, SYGVKD. CDR3 length: 16 amino acids. The CDR3 is CAISESSGSLADTQYF. The CDR3 DNA reads as TGTGCCATCAGTGAGTCGAGCGGGAGTTTGGCAGATACGCAGTATTTT.

This clone was counted a single time. The V and J genes are TRBV29-1 and TRBJ1-5; tentative D call: TRBD1 (5 bases). CDR1 is SQVTM and CDR2 is ANQGSEA in the germline V gene. The CDR3 is 13 amino acids. Trimming cost V 8 bases and J 4 bases, with 15 bases left between them. The DNA for the CDR3 is TGCAGCTTTTCGGGGGGATTAAATCAGCCCCAGCATTTT. Its protein is CSFSGGLNQPQHF.